These 21 T cell receptor beta chains originate from one sample sequenced in a study of vaccination and CD4 T cells after COVID-19. These receptors' targets are unknown. Indicated treatment: roughly 11-day PBMC culture with coronavirus spike peptide pools or control peptides (ViraFEST assay). CD4+ T cells that had been cultured provided DNA sequenced with the Oncomine TCR Beta short-read assay. TCRdb re-derived calls from the PCR reads in MiXCR, one entry per CDR3 protein. This table has roughly 20,000 distinct CDR3 sequences, 43% appearing once. The sequencing here drew on CD4+ T cells from blood, cultured in vitro, taken after SARS-CoV-2 vaccination. The receptors were sampled from a human donor who had recovered from COVID-19.

This clonotype was seen a handful of times. The rearrangement uses TRBV7-8 and TRBJ2-7, with 8 bases matching TRBD2. V was clipped by 5 bases and J by 5 bases; unmatched bases: 14. This CDR3 is built from 16 residues. From germline, CDR1 is SGHVS and CDR2 FQNEAQ. This CDR3 is CASSLYTGSGGNEQYF. The CDR3 bases are TGTGCCAGCAGCCTTTATACAGGCTCGGGGGGGAACGAGCAGTACTTC.

The CDR3 loop reads CASTTRAEGTVKQYF. CDR3 sequence (DNA): TGTGCCAGTACGACCAGAGCGGAGGGAACGGTAAAGCAGTACTTC. This sequence joins TRBV19 and TRBJ2-7; perhaps TRBD2 as D (6 bases). This CDR3 has 15 residues. Trimming took 7 bases from V and 8 from J, leaving 24 bases between them. From germline, CDR1 is LNHDA and CDR2 SQIVND (reference sequence).

The rearrangement joins TRBV7-2 to TRBJ1-2, with D hard to call. Germline V lookup: CDR1 SGHTA, CDR2 FQGNSA. CDR3 length: 14 residues. Trimming removed 2 bases at V and 3 bases at J, with 10 bases between. CDR3 in amino acids: CASSLSPSYYGYTF. DNA of the CDR3: TGTGCCAGCAGCTTAAGTCCTTCCTACTATGGCTACACCTTC.

The table lists this clonotype with a few counts. The chain joins TRBV7-9 to TRBJ2-7; D unclear. Trimming cost V 1 base and J 2 bases, with 12 bases left between them. The V gene's germline CDR1 is SEHNR and CDR2 FQNEAQ (reference sequence). The CDR3 length is 15 residues. CDR3 in amino acids: CASSLVGGIAYEQYF. The DNA of the CDR3 is TGTGCCAGCAGCTTAGTTGGTGGTATTGCCTACGAGCAGTACTTC.

This clonotype was counted only a few times. The chain combines TRBV2 with TRBJ2-5; 11 nucleotides match TRBD1. With V trimmed by 7 bases and J by 4 bases, 5 bases remained unmatched. From germline, CDR1 is SNHLY and CDR2 FYNNEI. CDR3 length equals 14 residues. The CDR3 loop is CASIKGTGGETQYF. Here the CDR3 DNA reads TGTGCCAGCATTAAAGGGACAGGGGGAGAGACCCAGTACTTC.

This clonotype was seen more than once but under ten times. The V gene is TRBV28, the J gene TRBJ1-2, with 7 nucleotides matching TRBD1. The CDR3 is made up of 14 amino acids. The ends lost 4 bases at V and 0 bases at J; junction bases unmatched: 2. Germline CDR1 and CDR2: MDHEN and SYDVKM. The CDR3 nucleotides read TGTGCCAGCAGTTCAGGGGGGTCTAACTATGGCTACACCTTC. This gives the protein CASSSGGSNYGYTF.

About this clonotype itself: The junction and the germline gene differ at one end; a read error may be behind it. The chain has TRBV10-2 and TRBJ1-5; D is uncertain. CDR3 size: 12 residues. CDR1 WSHSY and CDR2 SAAADI come from the germline V gene. The CDR3 sequence is CASSELGQRQHF. The CDR3 coding sequence is TGCGCCAGCAGTGAGTTGGGCCAGCGCCAGCATTTT.

CDR3 amino acids: CASSRTLTSEGGPDTQYF. Here the CDR3 DNA reads TGTGCCAGCAGCAGGACCCTCACTAGCGAGGGGGGCCCAGATACGCAGTATTTT. The chain has TRBV7-3 and TRBJ2-3; D possibly corresponds to TRBD2 (7 bases). Trimming shortened V by 5 bases and J by 4 bases, and 25 bases separated the two germline ends. The CDR3 is made up of 18 amino acids. The germline V gene encodes CDR1 SGHTA and CDR2 FQGTGA.

This chain joins TRBV28 and TRBJ1-1; weak D call: TRBD1 (5 bases). Trimming removed 2 bases from V and 5 bases from J, with 12 bases in between. Germline lookup yields CDR1 MDHEN and CDR2 SYDVKM. The CDR3 is 14 residues long. The CDR3 here is CASSLGQWGTEAFF. DNA of the CDR3: TGTGCCAGCAGTTTAGGGCAGTGGGGGACTGAAGCTTTCTTT.

CDR3 residues: CASRFRGGGETQYF. The CDR3 nucleotides read TGTGCCAGCAGGTTTAGGGGAGGTGGGGAGACCCAGTACTTC. This chain joins TRBV6-2 or TRBV6-3 and TRBJ2-5; TRBD2 might be the D (6 bases). Germline CDR1 MNHEY, CDR2 SVGEGT. V lost 6 bases and J 5 bases, leaving 16 bases between the germline ends. The length of the CDR3 is 14 residues.

This clonotype turned up a few times. The gene calls are TRBV11-2 and TRBJ1-2; no firm D call. The CDR3 totals 15 residues. Germline loops: CDR1 SGHAT, CDR2 FQNNGV. The V end lost 0 bases, the J end lost 3 bases, and 11 bases lay between the germline ends. DNA for the CDR3: TGTGCCAGCAGCTTAGATGCTGGATTCGACTATGGCTACACCTTC. Translation gives CASSLDAGFDYGYTF.

This clonotype was detected only a few times. The chain carries TRBV20-1 and TRBJ1-5; D might be TRBD1 (5 bases). This CDR3 comprises 13 residues. CDR1 and CDR2 (germline): DFQATT, SNEGSKA (reference sequence). Trimming pared 0 bases from V and 4 bases from J, leaving 7 bases between. CDR3 nucleotides: TGCAGTGCTAGAGATGGGGGGAATCAGCCCCAGCATTTT. Amino acids: CSARDGGNQPQHF.

This clonotype was picked up a small number of times. The V gene is TRBV19, the J gene TRBJ1-2, with a tentative D call TRBD1 (5 bases). The CDR3 is 13 residues long. The ends were cut back, 4 bases at V and 1 base at J, with 7 bases in the middle. Germline values: CDR1 LNHDA, CDR2 SQIVND (reference sequence). The CDR3 reads CASSRQSNYGYTF. The DNA of the CDR3 is TGTGCCAGTAGTAGACAGAGTAACTATGGCTACACCTTC.

This clonotype came up a few times. The rearrangement links TRBV7-2 to TRBJ2-5; weak D call: TRBD2 (5 bases). The CDR3 is 13 amino acids. Germline V CDR1 and CDR2: SGHTA, FQGNSA. With 5 bases removed from V and 2 bases from J, the gap between germline ends came to 9 bases. CDR3 loop: CASSQRGQETQYF. The DNA for the CDR3 is TGTGCCAGCAGCCAGCGCGGGCAAGAGACCCAGTACTTC.

The rearrangement links TRBV2 to TRBJ1-1; TRBD1 matches 7 bases. Germline V lookup: CDR1 SNHLY, CDR2 FYNNEI. There are 13 residues in the CDR3. The V gene end was trimmed by 6 bases and the J gene end by 3 bases; junction bases not matched to a gene: 4. CDR3 region: CASRGTDYTEAFF. The CDR3 DNA reads TGTGCCAGCAGGGGGACAGACTACACTGAAGCTTTCTTT.

The rearrangement uses TRBV19 and TRBJ2-2; 8 bases are a match to TRBD2. CDR3 size: 16 residues. CDR1 and CDR2 (germline): LNHDA, SQIVND (reference sequence). Trimming took 3 bases from V and 6 from J; bases not matched to a gene: 9. The DNA of the CDR3 is TGTGCCAGTAGTATTCGGGGGGGTAGTATTCCCGGGGAGCTGTTTTTT. Amino acid sequence: CASSIRGGSIPGELFF. Full variable domain (remainder filled in from reference TRBV19 and TRBJ2-2): DGGITQSPKYLFRKEGQNVTLSCEQNLNHDAMYWYRQDPGQGLRLIYYSQIVNDFQKGDIAEGYSVSREKKESFPLTVTSAQKNPTAFYLCASSIRGGSIPGELFFGEGSRLTVL.

This clonotype was seen only a few times. The CDR3 is CAISEDRVGQPQHF. Here the CDR3 DNA reads TGTGCCATCAGTGAGGACAGGGTCGGTCAGCCCCAGCATTTT. J is TRBJ1-5 and V is TRBV10-3; 7 nucleotides agree with TRBD1. The CDR3 totals 14 residues. J was trimmed by 6 bases and V by 2 bases; bases with no gene match: 4. The germline gives CDR1 ENHRY, CDR2 SYGVKD.

The genes are TRBV6-2 or TRBV6-3 and TRBJ2-2; D unresolved. The CDR3 runs 17 residues. Trimming left V 1 base short and J 3 bases short, with 15 bases between. Germline V gene data show CDR1 as MNHEY and CDR2 as SVGEGT. CDR3 region: CASSYFTSRVDTGELFF. The CDR3 coding sequence is TGTGCCAGCAGTTACTTTACGAGTAGGGTGGACACCGGGGAGCTGTTTTTT.

The V call is TRBV18, the J call TRBJ1-6; D gene unclear. The CDR3 is 15 residues long. Germline V lookup: CDR1 KGHSH, CDR2 LQKENI. V was trimmed by 2 bases and J by 5 bases, leaving 10 bases between them. CDR3 DNA sequence: TGTGCCAGCTCACCAGCCAAGGCAGATAATTCACCCCTCCACTTT. As protein: CASSPAKADNSPLHF.

The CDR3 region has the DNA TGTGCCAGCAGTTATGCAGGGATGGGGACTGAAGCTTTCTTT. Encoded protein: CASSYAGMGTEAFF. The chain carries TRBV27 and TRBJ1-1; weak D call: TRBD1 (5 bases). Between the trimmed V and J ends, which lost 4 bases and 5 bases, there was a span of 14 bases. The CDR3 consists of 14 residues. Germline V gene sequence: CDR1 MNHEY, CDR2 SMNVEV (reference sequence).

The V call is TRBV6-4, the J call TRBJ1-1, with D hard to call. V lost 4 bases to trimming and J lost 1 base, with 7 bases between them. Germline V gives CDR1 MRHNA, CDR2 SNTAGT. This CDR3 has 13 residues. In nucleotides, the CDR3 is TGTGCCAGCAGTGCCTACAAGAACACTGAAGCTTTCTTT. Translation: CASSAYKNTEAFF.